This is a list of T cell receptor beta chains from one sample in a study of CD8 T cells in ankylosing spondylitis. Each CDR3 protein is one row after TCRdb ran MiXCR on the 5' RACE reads. The sample has 300,000 to 400,000 distinct CDR3 sequences, under 15% seen once. The material sequenced was blood, either unsorted or a sorted T cell fraction (not recorded which). The receptors shown here come from a male donor with ankylosing spondylitis or in good health (not recorded which). Each CDR3 is given with its conserved first and last residue. D genes are given only for firm matches. Not all rows give a size; the values are once, few, many and, for expanded clones, a class.

clone size,D gene,CDR3 length,V gene,J gene,CDR3 protein,CDR3 DNA
few,NA,13,TRBV10-3,TRBJ2-6,CAISAVEANVLTF,TGTGCCATCAGTGCCGTGGAGGCCAACGTCCTGACTTTC
few,TRBD1,14,TRBV3-1,TRBJ2-5,CASSQEQGAKTQYF,TGTGCCAGCAGCCAAGAACAGGGGGCAAAGACCCAGTACTTC
NA,TRBD2,17,TRBV4-2,TRBJ2-2,CASSQVTASGSAGELFF,TGTGCCAGCAGCCAAGTCACCGCTAGCGGGAGTGCCGGGGAGCTGTTTTTT
NA,TRBD1,16,TRBV2,TRBJ2-2,CASSFDRGPYTGELFF,TGTGCCAGCAGCTTCGACAGGGGGCCGTACACCGGGGAGCTGTTTTTT
NA,NA,16,TRBV5-1,TRBJ2-5,CASSPWGAGGQETQYF,TGCGCCAGCAGCCCTTGGGGGGCAGGGGGGCAAGAGACCCAGTACTTC
NA,NA,14,TRBV12-3/TRBV12-4,TRBJ1-5,CASSPIRADQPQHF,TGTGCCAGCAGTCCGATCAGGGCGGATCAGCCCCAGCATTTT
NA,NA,14,TRBV5-1,TRBJ2-7,CASTGGGIGYEQYF,TGCGCCAGCACCGGAGGGGGGATCGGCTACGAGCAGTACTTC
few,NA,15,TRBV5-1,TRBJ1-1,CASSLAGDVGTEAFF,TGCGCCAGCAGCTTGGCCGGGGACGTGGGGACTGAAGCTTTCTTT
NA,NA,14,TRBV6-1,TRBJ2-2,CASSGSFATGELFF,TGTGCCAGCAGCGGGTCCTTTGCAACCGGGGAGCTGTTTTTT
NA,NA,13,TRBV25-1,TRBJ1-2,CASSASLYSGYTF,TGTGCCAGCAGTGCGTCCCTTTATAGTGGCTACACCTTC
NA,NA,15,TRBV5-5,TRBJ2-2,CASSFQGLNTGELFF,TGTGCCAGCAGCTTCCAGGGGTTGAACACCGGGGAGCTGTTTTTT
few,NA,14,TRBV5-1,TRBJ2-3,CASSSGAHTDTQYF,TGCGCCAGCAGCTCAGGGGCGCACACAGATACGCAGTATTTT
few,NA,13,TRBV11-2,TRBJ2-7,CASSPGTFLWQYF,TGTGCCAGCAGCCCAGGGACCTTCCTCTGGCAGTACTTC
NA,NA,14,TRBV5-1,TRBJ2-7,CASSPPTAHYEQYF,TGCGCCAGCAGCCCACCGACAGCGCACTACGAGCAGTACTTC
NA,NA,19,TRBV21-1,TRBJ2-2,CASSPQEELGTPNTGELFF,TGTGCCAGCAGCCCTCAAGAAGAATTAGGGACCCCGAACACCGGGGAGCTGTTTTTT